This T cell receptor beta chain was found in a study of spatial heterogeneity in lung cancer. This clonotype was detected only a few times. The sample's time point: blood at routine non-recurrence follow-up after resection. No cells were sorted before sequencing. The whole RNA sequenced was extracted from tumor, nontumor lung or frozen PBMC. TCRdb passed the 5' RACE reads through MiXCR, listing each CDR3 protein once. The sample contains 45,000 to 65,000 distinct CDR3 sequences, about 7.4% of which appear only once. The ends were cut back, 7 bases at V and 2 bases at J, with 9 bases in the middle. The CDR3 spans 13 residues. The germline V gene encodes CDR1 KGHDR and CDR2 SFDVKD.

This TCR derives from a female donor with early-stage non-small cell lung cancer. The material was PBMCs, obtained at follow-up. The gene calls are TRBV24-1 and TRBJ2-3; D is possibly TRBD2 (5 bases). The CDR3 nucleotides read TGTGCCACCAGGGGGAGAATCACAGATACGCAGTATTTT. Protein sequence: CATRGRITDTQYF.